This T cell receptor (beta chain) comes out of a study of T cells in Graves' hyperthyroidism and ophthalmopathy. Overall study findings and caveats: Blood also held most thyroid clonotypes expanded beyond 0.001. Ophthalmopathy, which appeared later, was predicted by the model a median around 6.5 months before onset.

Diagnoses were made from clinical symptoms, serum measures (thyroxine and TRAb), thyroid ultrasound and orbital computed tomography. The PBMCs were sourced from fresh peripheral blood (about 9.7 ml). RNA transcripts gave rise to amplified TCR beta CDR3 regions. The HTBI primer set drove a first-round RT-PCR of the TCR CDR3. TCRdb re-derived calls from the multiplex PCR reads in MiXCR, one entry per CDR3 protein. There are a few hundred thousand distinct CDR3 sequences in the sample; 15% to 20% occur only once, and about half lies in the top ten. In germline, CDR1 is SGHDN, CDR2 FVKESK. The V and J ends lost 4 bases and 5 bases respectively, with 10 bases between them. The CDR3 consists of 13 residues. Regarding this clonotype: Its cognate antigen is unknown.

The rearrangement joins TRBV14 to TRBJ2-3; D remains unclear. The sequence derives from a woman aged 50 to 60 with Graves' hyperthyroidism. The sample was blood. CDR3 coding DNA: TGTGCCAGCAGCCGGCACTTGGGAGATACGCAGTATTTT. Its translation is CASSRHLGDTQYF.